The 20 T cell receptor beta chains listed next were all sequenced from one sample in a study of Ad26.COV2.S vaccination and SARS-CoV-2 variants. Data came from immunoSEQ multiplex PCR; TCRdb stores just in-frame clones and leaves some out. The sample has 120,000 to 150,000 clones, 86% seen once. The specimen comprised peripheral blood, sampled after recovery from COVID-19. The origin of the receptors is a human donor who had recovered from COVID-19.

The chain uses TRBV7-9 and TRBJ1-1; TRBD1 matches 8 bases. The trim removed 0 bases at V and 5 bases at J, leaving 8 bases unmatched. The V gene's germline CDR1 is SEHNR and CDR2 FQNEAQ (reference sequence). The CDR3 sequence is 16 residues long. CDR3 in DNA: TGTGCCAGCAGCTTAGCCGACGGGACAGGCCGGACTGAAGCTTTCTTT. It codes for CASSLADGTGRTEAFF.

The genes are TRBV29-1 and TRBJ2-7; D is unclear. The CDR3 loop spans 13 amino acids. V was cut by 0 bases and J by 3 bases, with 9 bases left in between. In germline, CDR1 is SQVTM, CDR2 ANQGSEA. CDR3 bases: TGCAGCGTTGAAGAACGCCCAAACTACGAGCAGTACTTC. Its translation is CSVEERPNYEQYF.

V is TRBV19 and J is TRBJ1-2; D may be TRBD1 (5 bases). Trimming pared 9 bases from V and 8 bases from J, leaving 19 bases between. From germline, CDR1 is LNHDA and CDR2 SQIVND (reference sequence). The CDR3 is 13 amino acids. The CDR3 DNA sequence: TGTGCCAGCACTGGGGGTGAGGGACCGGGCTACACCTTC. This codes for CASTGGEGPGYTF. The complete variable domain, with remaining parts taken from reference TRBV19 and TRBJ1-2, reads DGGITQSPKYLFRKEGQNVTLSCEQNLNHDAMYWYRQDPGQGLRLIYYSQIVNDFQKGDIAEGYSVSREKKESFPLTVTSAQKNPTAFYLCASTGGEGPGYTFGSGTRLTVV.

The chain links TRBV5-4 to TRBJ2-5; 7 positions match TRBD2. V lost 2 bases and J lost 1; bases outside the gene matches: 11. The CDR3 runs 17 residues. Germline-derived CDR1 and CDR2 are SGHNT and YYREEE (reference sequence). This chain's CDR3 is CASSLGGPGLRQETQYF. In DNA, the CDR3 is TGTGCCAGCAGCTTAGGAGGTCCGGGACTACGCCAAGAGACCCAGTACTTC.

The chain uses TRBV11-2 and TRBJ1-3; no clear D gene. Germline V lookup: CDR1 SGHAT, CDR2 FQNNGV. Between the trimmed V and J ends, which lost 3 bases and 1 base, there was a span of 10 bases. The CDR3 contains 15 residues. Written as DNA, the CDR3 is TGTGCCAGCAGCTTGGCAGGCCCATCTGGAAACACCATATATTTT. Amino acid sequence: CASSLAGPSGNTIYF.

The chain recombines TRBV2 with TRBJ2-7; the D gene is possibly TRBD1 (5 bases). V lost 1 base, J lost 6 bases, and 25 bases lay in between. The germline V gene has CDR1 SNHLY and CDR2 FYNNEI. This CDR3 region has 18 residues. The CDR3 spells CASSEDRVHIKDNSEQYF. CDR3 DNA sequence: TGTGCCAGCAGTGAAGATCGGGTCCACATAAAGGACAACTCCGAGCAGTACTTC.

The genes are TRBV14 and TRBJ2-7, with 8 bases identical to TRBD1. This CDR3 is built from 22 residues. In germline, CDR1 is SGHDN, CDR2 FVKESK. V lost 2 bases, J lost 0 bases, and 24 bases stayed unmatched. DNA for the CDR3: TGTGCCAGCAGCCAAATGCCCCCGACGAAACAGGGGGGCGGCACCGGCTCCTACGAGCAGTACTTC. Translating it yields CASSQMPPTKQGGGTGSYEQYF.

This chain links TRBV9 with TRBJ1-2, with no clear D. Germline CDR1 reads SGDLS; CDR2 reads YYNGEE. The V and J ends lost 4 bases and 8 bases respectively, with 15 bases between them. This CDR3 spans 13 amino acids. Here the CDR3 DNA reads TGTGCCAGCAGCCCCTTTCCATGGGGAGGCTACACCTTC. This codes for CASSPFPWGGYTF.

DNA of the CDR3: TGTGCCAGCCGTAACAATAATAGAGGCTACACCTTC. This translates into CASRNNNRGYTF. The V and J genes are TRBV28 and TRBJ1-2; D ambiguous. Trimming pared 8 bases from V and 8 bases from J, leaving 15 bases between. The CDR3 totals 12 residues. Germline V gene data show CDR1 as MDHEN and CDR2 as SYDVKM.

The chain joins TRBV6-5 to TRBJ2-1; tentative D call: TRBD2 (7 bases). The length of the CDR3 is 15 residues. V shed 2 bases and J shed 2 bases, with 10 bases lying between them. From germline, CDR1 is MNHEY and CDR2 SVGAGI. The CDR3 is CASSYAGAPYNEQFF. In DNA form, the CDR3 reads TGTGCCAGCAGTTACGCGGGGGCACCCTACAATGAGCAGTTCTTC.

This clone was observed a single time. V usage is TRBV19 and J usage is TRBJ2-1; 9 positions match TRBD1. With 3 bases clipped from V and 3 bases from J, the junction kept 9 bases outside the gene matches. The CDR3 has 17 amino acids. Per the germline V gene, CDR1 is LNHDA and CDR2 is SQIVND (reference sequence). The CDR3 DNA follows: TGTGCCAGTAGTATCCCCCTCCGGGACAGGGTCTACAATGAGCAGTTCTTC. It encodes CASSIPLRDRVYNEQFF.

The CDR3 loop is CASSDSPGLAKIEQYF. The DNA for the CDR3 is TGTGCCAGCAGCGACTCTCCGGGACTAGCTAAAATCGAGCAGTACTTC. The chain combines TRBV2 with TRBJ2-7; 9 bases are shared with TRBD2. Germline V gene lookup returns CDR1 SNHLY and CDR2 FYNNEI. Trimming removed 6 bases from V and 6 bases from J; junction bases left unmatched: 15. The CDR3 is made up of 16 amino acids.

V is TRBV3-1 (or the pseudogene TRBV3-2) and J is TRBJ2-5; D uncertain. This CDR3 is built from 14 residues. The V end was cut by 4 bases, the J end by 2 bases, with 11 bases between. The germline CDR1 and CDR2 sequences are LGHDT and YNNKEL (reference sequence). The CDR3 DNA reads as TGTGCCAGCAGCCTTAAGACATATCAAGAGACCCAGTACTTC. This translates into CASSLKTYQETQYF.

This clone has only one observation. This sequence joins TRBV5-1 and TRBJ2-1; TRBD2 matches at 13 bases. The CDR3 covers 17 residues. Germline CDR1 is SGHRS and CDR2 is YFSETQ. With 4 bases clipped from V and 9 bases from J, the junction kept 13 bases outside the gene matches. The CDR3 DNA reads TGCGCCAGCAGCCTGGGGACCGGGACTAGCGGGGTAGGTGAGCAGTTCTTC. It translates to CASSLGTGTSGVGEQFF.

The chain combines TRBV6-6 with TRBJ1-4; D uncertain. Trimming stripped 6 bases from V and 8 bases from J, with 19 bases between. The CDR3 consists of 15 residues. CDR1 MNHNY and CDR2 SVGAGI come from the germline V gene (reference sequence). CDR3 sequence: CASSPGQAGYEKLFF. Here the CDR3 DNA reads TGTGCCAGCAGCCCCGGGCAGGCTGGGTACGAAAAACTGTTTTTT.

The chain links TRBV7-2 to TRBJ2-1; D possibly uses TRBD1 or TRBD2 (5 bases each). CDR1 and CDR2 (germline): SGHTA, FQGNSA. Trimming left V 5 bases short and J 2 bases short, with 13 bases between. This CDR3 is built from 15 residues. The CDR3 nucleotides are TGTGCCAGCAGCCCCTCGGGACCAGCCTACAATGAGCAGTTCTTC. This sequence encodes CASSPSGPAYNEQFF. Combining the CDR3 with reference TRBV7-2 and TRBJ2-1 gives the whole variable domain GAGVSQSPSNKVTEKGKDVELRCDPISGHTALYWYRQSLGQGLEFLIYFQGNSAPDKSGLPSDRFSAERTGGSVSTLTIQRTQQEDSAVYLCASSPSGPAYNEQFFGPGTRLTVL.

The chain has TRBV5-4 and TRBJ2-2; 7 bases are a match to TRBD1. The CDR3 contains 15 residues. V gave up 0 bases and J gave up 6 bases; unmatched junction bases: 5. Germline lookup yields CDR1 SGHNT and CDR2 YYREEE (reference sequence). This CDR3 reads CASSLGAGGPGELFF. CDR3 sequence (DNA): TGTGCCAGCAGCTTGGGCGCAGGGGGTCCCGGGGAGCTGTTTTTT.

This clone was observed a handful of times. This chain's CDR3 is CASSLYLGEGHQPQHF. DNA for the CDR3: TGTGCCAGCAGCTTGTATTTGGGGGAGGGACATCAGCCCCAGCATTTT. The chain carries TRBV5-8 and TRBJ1-5; D perhaps matches TRBD1 (5 bases). The CDR3 is 16 residues long. The V end was cut by 1 base, the J end by 5 bases, with 16 bases between. CDR1 is SGHTS, CDR2 YDEGEE, per germline.

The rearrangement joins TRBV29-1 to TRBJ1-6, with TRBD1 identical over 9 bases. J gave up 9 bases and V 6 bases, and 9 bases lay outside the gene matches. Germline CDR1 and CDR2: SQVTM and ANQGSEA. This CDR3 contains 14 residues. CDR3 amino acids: CSVGTGSGSSPLHF. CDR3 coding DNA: TGCAGCGTCGGGACAGGGAGTGGAAGTTCACCCCTCCACTTT.

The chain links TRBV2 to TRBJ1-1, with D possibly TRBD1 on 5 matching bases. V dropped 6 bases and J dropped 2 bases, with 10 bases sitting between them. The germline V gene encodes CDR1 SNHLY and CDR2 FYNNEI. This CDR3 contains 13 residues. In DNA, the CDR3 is TGTGCCAGCAGACCCTGGGACAACACTGAAGCTTTCTTT. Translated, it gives CASRPWDNTEAFF.